This T cell receptor (beta chain) was recorded in a study of blood T cell repertoires in COVID-19 (dated by TCRdb to between 2020 and 2021). Looking at the study overall: The collaborator samples originated in the United States, Italy and Spain and spanned the acute and convalescent phases of COVID-19. The prospective study material was composed of cDNA or gDNA derived from T cells, B-cell-depleted T cells, or PBMCs. Subjects who had been exposed to COVID-19, were actively infected with it, or had recovered from it provided the deeply sampled blood TCRbeta repertoires that made up the dataset. The repertoires were made available in a free public database intended to serve as a resource for research on the immune response to SARS-CoV-2. Samples came from the ongoing ImmuneRACE study (first 160 participants) plus 1,254 subjects from 6 global collaborators. Sample metadata almost always included a de-identified subject ID, COVID-19 status, age in years and sex. Where available, HLA class I and class II types were taken from metadata supplied by the sample provider and were not determined by assay-based typing. General study outcomes and caveats: How much clinical and demographic metadata was included differed by source and by participant, and the metadata was provided uncurated.

The collaborating institutions used their own protocols to collect whole blood in K2EDTA tubes. Collaborator samples were shipped for TCRbeta analysis as frozen whole blood, isolated PBMCs, or DNA extracted from either sample type. The immunoSEQ Assay, a bias-controlled multiplex PCR, was used to amplify TCRbeta CDR3 regions from genomic DNA. The study's processing was this. The number of nucleated cells in each sample was estimated by amplification of reference gene primers within the assay. Sequence reads were collapsed and filtered to measure the absolute abundance of every unique TCRbeta CDR3 rearrangement. For each sample, productive Simpson clonality was calculated by taking the square root of Simpson's diversity index across productive rearrangements. In TCRdb, the immuneACCESS table is reduced to in-frame sequences with V and J assigned. These tables do not hold every clone; where another copy was compared, an unresolved V gene accounts for under half, and the others remain unexplained. That table is the source of V, J and clone size, and D and trimming were worked out from the DNA. The sample table shows approximately 97,000 clones, and 90% are seen once. Together, the top ten hold 1.5% to 2% of the sample.

Its CDR3 holds 12 amino acids, cysteine through phenylalanine. Left in the record is the CDR3 DNA by itself, 36 bases read in frame from the first base. The germline V gene (reference sequence) provides CDR1 DFQATT and CDR2 SNEGSKA. Trimmed from V: 3 bases; trimmed from J: 7 bases; junction bases lacking a gene match: 2. As concerns this clone: Its cognate antigen has yet to be identified. Per-base quality was not reported, and no clone a single base away is much larger than it.

The sequenced sample consisted of peripheral blood. This TCR was sampled from a man in his 60s with acute or convalescent COVID-19. The chain employs TRBV20-1 and TRBJ1-4; TRBD1 fits 7 bases in the junction. The CDR3 corresponds to CSASGQAEKLFF. The bases read TGCAGTGCTAGTGGACAGGCTGAAAAACTGTTTTTT.